Following are 26 T cell receptor beta chains from one sample sequenced in a study of T-cell memory formation after mild COVID-19. One entry per CDR3 protein, called by TCRdb with MiXCR from the 5' RACE reads. The sample has roughly 370,000 distinct CDR3 sequences, roughly 15% seen once; the top ten hold about a fifth. Sequencing input: PBMCs or a T cell subset sorted from them (not recorded which). The receptor set was obtained from a man in his late teens or twenties who had mild COVID-19 (a few samples of this study predate the infection). Cell type and time point are not known.

The genes are TRBV7-6 and TRBJ2-5; 9 nucleotides align to TRBD1. CDR3 length: 14 amino acids. Germline-derived CDR1 and CDR2 are SGHVS and FNYEAQ. Unmatched junction bases numbered 8, after V lost 7 bases and J lost 5 bases. The CDR3 protein is CASTLGQGRETQYF. CDR3 DNA sequence: TGTGCCAGCACCCTGGGACAGGGACGTGAGACCCAGTACTTC.

V is TRBV5-1 and J is TRBJ2-2; D is unclear. The CDR3 runs to 14 residues. Trimming took off 0 bases at V and 3 bases at J, with 6 bases between the two ends. Germline V gene data show CDR1 as SGHRS and CDR2 as YFSETQ. Here the CDR3 DNA reads TGCGCCAGCAGCTTGGTCCAGGACACCGGGGAGCTGTTTTTT. Translation: CASSLVQDTGELFF.

This clonotype was recorded at least ten times. Written as DNA, the CDR3 is TGTGCCAGCAGTCCACAAGTCACAGATACGCAGTATTTT. Protein product: CASSPQVTDTQYF. The chain uses TRBV7-2 and TRBJ2-3; no clear D. Germline CDR1 and CDR2: SGHTA and FQGNSA. The CDR3 runs 13 residues. Trimming took 6 bases from V and 2 from J, leaving 9 bases between them.

This clonotype has at least ten counts. This sequence joins TRBV6-2 or TRBV6-3 and TRBJ1-1; D is unclear. V gave up 6 bases and J gave up 1 base, with 12 bases separating them. The CDR3 is made up of 14 amino acids. Germline-derived CDR1 and CDR2 are MNHEY and SVGEGT. This CDR3 is CASRTPQENTEAFF. The CDR3 DNA is TGTGCCAGCAGAACACCTCAAGAGAACACTGAAGCTTTCTTT.

This clonotype was detected a few times. The CDR3 DNA reads TGTGCCAGCACGGGACGGCCGAACACTGAAGCTTTCTTT. This translates into CASTGRPNTEAFF. J is TRBJ1-1 and V is TRBV7-9, with D possibly TRBD1 on 5 matching bases. Per the germline V gene, CDR1 is SEHNR and CDR2 is FQNEAQ (reference sequence). V lost 7 bases and J 1 base, leaving 10 bases between the germline ends. This CDR3 comprises 13 residues. Combining the CDR3 with reference TRBV7-9 and TRBJ1-1 gives the whole variable domain DTGVSQNPRHKITKRGQNVTFRCDPISEHNRLYWYRQTLGQGPEFLTYFQNEAQLEKSRLLSDRFSAERPKGSFSTLEIQRTEQGDSAMYLCASTGRPNTEAFFGQGTRLTVV.

This clonotype was seen a handful of times. The chain combines TRBV12-3 or TRBV12-4 with TRBJ2-2; 11 bases are a match to TRBD2. Germline trimming cut 4 bases from V and 5 bases from J; bases unmatched to any gene: 6. This CDR3 has 16 amino acids. The CDR3 reads CASSSPSGGRTGELFF. The CDR3 bases are TGTGCCAGCAGTTCTCCTAGCGGGGGGAGGACCGGGGAGCTGTTTTTT.

CDR3 protein: CASSYIFNRGLRNTEAFF. The CDR3 DNA is TGCGCCAGCAGCTACATATTTAACAGGGGCTTAAGGAACACTGAAGCTTTCTTT. The chain has TRBV4-1 and TRBJ1-1, with TRBD1 identical over 7 bases. CDR3 length: 18 amino acids. From germline, CDR1 is MGHRA and CDR2 YSYEKL. The V gene end was trimmed by 5 bases and the J gene end by 1 base; junction bases not matched to a gene: 16.

Only a few counts were recorded for this clonotype. The chain joins TRBV5-5 to TRBJ2-1; perhaps TRBD2 as D (5 bases). Germline CDR1 is SGHKS and CDR2 is YYEKEE (reference sequence). This CDR3 comprises 13 residues. V lost 2 bases, J lost 9 bases, and 12 bases lay in between. Written as DNA, the CDR3 is TGTGCCAGCAGCTTCTTGGGCGGAGGTGAGCAGTTCTTC. As protein: CASSFLGGGEQFF.

This clonotype turned up a few times. The V and J genes are TRBV7-3 and TRBJ2-3; 8 bases map to TRBD2. The V and J ends lost 5 bases and 2 bases, in that order; junction bases with no gene match: 9. Germline assignment: CDR1 SGHTA and CDR2 FQGTGA. The CDR3 contains 16 residues. Here the CDR3 DNA reads TGTGCCAGCAGCCCCCAAAGCGGGGGCAACACAGATACGCAGTATTTT. Its translation: CASSPQSGGNTDTQYF. Based on the CDR3 plus reference TRBV7-3 and TRBJ2-3, the full variable domain is GAGVSQTPSNKVTEKGKYVELRCDPISGHTALYWYRQSLGQGPEFLIYFQGTGAADDSGLPNDRFFAVRPEGSVSTLKIQRTERGDSAVYLCASSPQSGGNTDTQYFGPGTRLTVL.

This clonotype was seen ten or more times. The rearrangement uses TRBV3-1 and TRBJ1-1; D gene ambiguous. Trimming pared 0 bases from V and 3 bases from J, leaving 11 bases between. Germline V gives CDR1 LGHDT, CDR2 YNNKEL (reference sequence). The CDR3 sequence is 15 residues long. The CDR3 sequence is CASSQENYRYTEAFF. CDR3 coding DNA: TGTGCCAGCAGCCAAGAAAACTACAGATACACTGAAGCTTTCTTT.

The sample holds many counts of this clonotype. The CDR3 DNA is TGTGCCAGCCGTACCGGGACAGGGGTTAATTCACCCCTCCACTTT. Translated: CASRTGTGVNSPLHF. The V call is TRBV12-3 or TRBV12-4, the J call TRBJ1-6, with 10 bases identical to TRBD1. This CDR3 region has 15 residues. The J segment lost 6 bases and the V segment lost 8 bases, leaving 7 bases of the junction unmatched.

This clonotype was observed a handful of times. The chain couples TRBV29-1 to TRBJ2-1, with D unresolved. Germline lookup yields CDR1 SQVTM and CDR2 ANQGSEA. V was pared by 4 bases and J by 5 bases, with 3 bases between. This CDR3 comprises 10 residues. The CDR3 loop is CSVVDNEQFF. The CDR3 region has the DNA TGCAGCGTTGTCGACAATGAGCAGTTCTTC.

The chain recombines TRBV11-3 with TRBJ2-2; 7 bases map to TRBD1. The germline CDR1 and CDR2 sequences are SGHNT and YENEEA. The V gene end was trimmed by 1 base and the J gene end by 6 bases; junction bases not matched to a gene: 8. This CDR3 region has 16 residues. In nucleotides, the CDR3 is TGTGCCAGCAGCTTAGGCCCTGAAAGGGGGCCCGGGGAGCTGTTTTTT. It is translated as CASSLGPERGPGELFF.

Comments on this clonotype: This CDR3 fails to terminate in the conserved phenylalanine or tryptophan, so it likely reflects a read error. The chain combines TRBV20-1 with TRBJ2-6; a possible D gene is TRBD1 (5 bases). The CDR3 consists of 14 residues. The germline V gene encodes CDR1 DFQATT and CDR2 SNEGSKA (reference sequence). V lost 5 bases and J 0 bases, leaving 8 bases between the germline ends. The CDR3 nucleotides read TGCAGTGCTCGACAGCCCTCTGGGGCCAACGTCCTGACTTTA. Its protein product is CSARQPSGANVLTL.

The chain uses TRBV7-2 and TRBJ1-2; D is unclear. V lost 1 base and J 7 bases, leaving 13 bases between the germline ends. The length of the CDR3 is 14 residues. Germline V gives CDR1 SGHTA, CDR2 FQGNSA. The CDR3 nucleotides read TGTGCCAGCAGCTTAGAGTCCGGGGTCCGTGGCTACACCTTC. Translated: CASSLESGVRGYTF.

This clonotype was seen only a few times. The rearrangement links TRBV10-3 to TRBJ2-6, with 9 bases lining up with TRBD1. The CDR3 contains 17 residues. V shed 6 bases and J 0 bases; nucleotides not matched to a gene: 6. Per the germline V gene, CDR1 is ENHRY and CDR2 is SYGVKD. This CDR3 reads CAIRPGQGFSGANVLTF. CDR3 DNA sequence: TGTGCCATCAGGCCGGGACAGGGTTTCTCTGGGGCCAACGTCCTGACTTTC.

This clonotype has ten or more counts. The genes are TRBV4-1 and TRBJ2-3; D is tentatively TRBD1 or TRBD2 (6 bases each). V lost 0 bases and J lost 5, with 12 bases in between. Germline V CDR1 and CDR2: MGHRA, YSYEKL. CDR3 length: 15 residues. CDR3 sequence: CASSQDGGGGDTQYF. The CDR3 DNA reads TGCGCCAGCAGCCAAGATGGAGGGGGAGGAGATACGCAGTATTTT.

This chain uses TRBV29-1 with TRBJ1-2; D is perhaps TRBD1 (5 bases). Germline-derived CDR1 and CDR2 are SQVTM and ANQGSEA. V lost 1 base to trimming and J lost 8 bases, with 20 bases between them. This CDR3 has 15 residues. As DNA, the CDR3 is TGCAGCGTTGAAGGCCAGGGAGAAGGTCTGGAGGGCTACACCTTC. Translation: CSVEGQGEGLEGYTF.

The V gene is TRBV15, the J gene TRBJ1-2, with a tentative D call TRBD1 (5 bases). The CDR3 is 14 residues long. In germline, CDR1 is LNHNV, CDR2 YYDKDF (reference sequence). Trimming removed 5 bases from V and 0 bases from J, with 10 bases in between. For the CDR3, the DNA is TGTGCCACCAGCCCCGGGGGGACTAACTATGGCTACACCTTC. It is translated as CATSPGGTNYGYTF.

This chain links TRBV7-9 with TRBJ2-7; D may match TRBD1 or TRBD2 (5 bases each). CDR1 is SEHNR and CDR2 is FQNEAQ in the germline V gene (reference sequence). The CDR3 extends over 11 amino acids. Trimming took 5 bases from V and 6 from J, leaving 8 bases between them. The CDR3 loop reads CASSQGVEQYV. As DNA, the CDR3 is TGTGCCAGCAGCCAGGGAGTCGAGCAGTACGTC.

This chain links TRBV6-4 with TRBJ2-1; the D gene is possibly TRBD2 (6 bases). Trimming cost V 6 bases and J 12 bases, with 24 bases left between them. Germline CDR1 reads MRHNA; CDR2 reads SNTAGT. CDR3 length: 15 residues. The CDR3 DNA is TGTGCCAGCAGCTCGAGGGCGGGGACCCTCGAAGGGCAGTTCTTC. Protein: CASSSRAGTLEGQFF.

This sequence joins TRBV20-1 and TRBJ2-7; the D gene is possibly TRBD2 (6 bases). The CDR3 consists of 12 residues. V was cut by 0 bases and J by 5 bases, with 8 bases left in between. Germline values: CDR1 DFQATT, CDR2 SNEGSKA (reference sequence). CDR3 amino acids: CSARDTGDEQYF. The DNA of the CDR3 is TGCAGTGCTAGAGATACGGGGGACGAGCAGTACTTC.

This clonotype showed up just a few times. The chain carries TRBV11-2 and TRBJ2-5; the match to TRBD2 covers 8 bases. Germline V gene sequence: CDR1 SGHAT, CDR2 FQNNGV. There are 16 residues in the CDR3. With V trimmed by 1 base and J by 5 bases, 9 bases remained unmatched. CDR3 in DNA: TGTGCCAGCAGCTTAGGTCGTAGCGGGGATGTGGAGACCCAGTACTTC. This sequence encodes CASSLGRSGDVETQYF.

This clonotype was found a few times. This sequence joins TRBV10-3 and TRBJ2-3; D unclear. Germline CDR1 reads ENHRY; CDR2 reads SYGVKD. The CDR3 extends over 12 amino acids. The germline V and J ends were trimmed by 6 bases and 0 bases, with 4 bases remaining between them. The CDR3 sequence is CAISPSTDTQYF. The CDR3 DNA is TGTGCCATCAGCCCTAGCACAGATACGCAGTATTTT.

This clonotype appeared a few times. The rearrangement links TRBV29-1 to TRBJ2-2, with a weak D call TRBD2 (6 bases). The CDR3 spans 13 residues. Germline loops: CDR1 SQVTM, CDR2 ANQGSEA. Trimming removed 4 bases from V and 5 bases from J, with 11 bases in between. CDR3 nucleotide sequence: TGCAGCGTTGGGAGGGGATGGACCGGGGAGCTGTTTTTT. Its translation is CSVGRGWTGELFF.

The V and J genes are TRBV5-1 and TRBJ1-5; D gene unclear. V was cut by 1 base and J by 0 bases, with 11 bases left in between. The length of the CDR3 is 16 residues. Germline V gene sequence: CDR1 SGHRS, CDR2 YFSETQ. In nucleotides, the CDR3 is TGCGCCAGCAGCTTGAACGGGATGATTAGCAATCAGCCCCAGCATTTT. Translation: CASSLNGMISNQPQHF.